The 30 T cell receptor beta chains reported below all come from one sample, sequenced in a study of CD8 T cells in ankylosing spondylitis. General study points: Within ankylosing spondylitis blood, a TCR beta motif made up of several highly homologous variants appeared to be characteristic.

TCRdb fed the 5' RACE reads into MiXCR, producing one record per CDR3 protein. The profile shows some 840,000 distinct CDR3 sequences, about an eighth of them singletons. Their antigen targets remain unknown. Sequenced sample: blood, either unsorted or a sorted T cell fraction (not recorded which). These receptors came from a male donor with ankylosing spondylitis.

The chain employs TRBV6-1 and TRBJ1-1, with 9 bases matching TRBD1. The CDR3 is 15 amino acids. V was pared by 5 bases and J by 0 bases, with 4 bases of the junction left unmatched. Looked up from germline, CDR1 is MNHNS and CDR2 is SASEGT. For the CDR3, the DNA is TGTGCCAGCAGTCGGGACAGGGTGATGAACACTGAAGCTTTCTTT. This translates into CASSRDRVMNTEAFF.

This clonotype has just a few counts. CDR3 sequence (DNA): TGTGCCAGCAGCTTAGCGCCCGTCGGCAGCTATGGCTACACCTTC. It yields the protein CASSLAPVGSYGYTF. The chain uses TRBV7-2 and TRBJ1-2; D is undetermined. The germline V gene encodes CDR1 SGHTA and CDR2 FQGNSA. The CDR3 covers 15 residues. The V end lost 0 bases, the J end lost 4 bases, and 12 bases lay between the germline ends. The variable domain in full, completed from reference TRBV7-2 and TRBJ1-2, reads GAGVSQSPSNKVTEKGKDVELRCDPISGHTALYWYRQSLGQGLEFLIYFQGNSAPDKSGLPSDRFSAERTGGSVSTLTIQRTQQEDSAVYLCASSLAPVGSYGYTFGSGTRLTVV.

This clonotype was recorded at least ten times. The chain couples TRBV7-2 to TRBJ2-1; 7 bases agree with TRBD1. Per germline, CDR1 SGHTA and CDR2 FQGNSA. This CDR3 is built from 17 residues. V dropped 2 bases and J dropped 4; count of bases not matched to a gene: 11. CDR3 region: CASSLRTGDPLYNEQFF. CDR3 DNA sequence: TGTGCCAGCAGCTTAAGGACAGGCGATCCTTTATACAATGAGCAGTTCTTC.

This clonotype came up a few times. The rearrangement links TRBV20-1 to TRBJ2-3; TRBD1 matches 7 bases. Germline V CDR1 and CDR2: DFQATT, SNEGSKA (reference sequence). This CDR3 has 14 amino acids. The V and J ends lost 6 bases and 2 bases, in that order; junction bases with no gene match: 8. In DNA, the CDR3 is TGCAGTGCGAGCAGGGACAGCCACACAGATACGCAGTATTTT. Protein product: CSASRDSHTDTQYF.

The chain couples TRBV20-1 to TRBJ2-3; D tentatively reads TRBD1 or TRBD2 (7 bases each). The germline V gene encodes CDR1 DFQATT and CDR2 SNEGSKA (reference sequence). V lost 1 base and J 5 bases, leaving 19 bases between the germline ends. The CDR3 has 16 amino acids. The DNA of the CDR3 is TGCAGTGCTAGAGCCCCAGGGGGGGGGGCCGGAGATACGCAGTATTTT. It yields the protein CSARAPGGGAGDTQYF.

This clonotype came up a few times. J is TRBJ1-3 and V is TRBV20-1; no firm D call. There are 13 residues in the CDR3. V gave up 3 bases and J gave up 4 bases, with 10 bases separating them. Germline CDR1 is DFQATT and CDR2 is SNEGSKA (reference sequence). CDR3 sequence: CSASGFPGNTIYF. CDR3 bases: TGCAGTGCTAGTGGTTTCCCCGGAAACACCATATATTTT.

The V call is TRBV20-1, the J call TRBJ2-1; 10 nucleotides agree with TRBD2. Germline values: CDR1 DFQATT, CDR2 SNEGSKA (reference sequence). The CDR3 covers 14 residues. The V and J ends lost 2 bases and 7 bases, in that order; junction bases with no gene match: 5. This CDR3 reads CSARTSGTVNEQFF. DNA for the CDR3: TGCAGTGCTAGAACTAGCGGGACGGTTAATGAGCAGTTCTTC.

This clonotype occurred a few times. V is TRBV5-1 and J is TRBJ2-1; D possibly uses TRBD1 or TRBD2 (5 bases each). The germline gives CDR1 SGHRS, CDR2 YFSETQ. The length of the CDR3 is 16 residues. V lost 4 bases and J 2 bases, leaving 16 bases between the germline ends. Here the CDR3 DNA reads TGCGCCAGCAGCCCTCCCGGGGACCCAACCTACAATGAGCAGTTCTTC. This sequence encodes CASSPPGDPTYNEQFF.

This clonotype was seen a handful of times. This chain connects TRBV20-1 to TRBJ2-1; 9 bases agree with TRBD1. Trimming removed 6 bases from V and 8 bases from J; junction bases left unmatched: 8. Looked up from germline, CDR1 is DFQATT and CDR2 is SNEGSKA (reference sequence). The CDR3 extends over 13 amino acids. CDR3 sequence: CSAPTGGLDEQFF. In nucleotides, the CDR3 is TGCAGTGCCCCGACAGGGGGGCTCGATGAGCAGTTCTTC.

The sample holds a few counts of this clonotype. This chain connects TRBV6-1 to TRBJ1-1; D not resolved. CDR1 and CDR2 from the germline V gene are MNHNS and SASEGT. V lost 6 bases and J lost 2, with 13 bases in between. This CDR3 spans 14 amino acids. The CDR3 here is CASRPPGINTEAFF. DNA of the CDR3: TGTGCCAGCAGACCCCCCGGGATCAACACTGAAGCTTTCTTT.

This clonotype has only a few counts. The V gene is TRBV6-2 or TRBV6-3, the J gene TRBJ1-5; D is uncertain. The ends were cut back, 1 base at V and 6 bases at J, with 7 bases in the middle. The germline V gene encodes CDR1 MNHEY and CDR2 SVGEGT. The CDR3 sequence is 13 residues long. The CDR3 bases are TGTGCCAGCAGTTACTATTCCGGTCAGCCCCAGCATTTT. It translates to CASSYYSGQPQHF.

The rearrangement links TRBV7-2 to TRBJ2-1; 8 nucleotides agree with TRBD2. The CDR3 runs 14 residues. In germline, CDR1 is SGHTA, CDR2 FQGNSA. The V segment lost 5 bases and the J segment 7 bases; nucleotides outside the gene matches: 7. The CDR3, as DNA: TGTGCCAGCAGCCAGAGCGGGAGACAGAATGAGCAGTTCTTC. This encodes CASSQSGRQNEQFF. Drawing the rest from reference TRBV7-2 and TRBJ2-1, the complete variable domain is GAGVSQSPSNKVTEKGKDVELRCDPISGHTALYWYRQSLGQGLEFLIYFQGNSAPDKSGLPSDRFSAERTGGSVSTLTIQRTQQEDSAVYLCASSQSGRQNEQFFGPGTRLTVL.

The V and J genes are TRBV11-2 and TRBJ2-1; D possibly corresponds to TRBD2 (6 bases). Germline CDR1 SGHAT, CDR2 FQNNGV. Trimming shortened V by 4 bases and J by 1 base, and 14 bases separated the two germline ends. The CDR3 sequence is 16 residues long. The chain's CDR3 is CASSSAAGWSYNEQFF. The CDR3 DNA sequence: TGTGCCAGCAGCTCCGCCGCGGGATGGTCCTACAATGAGCAGTTCTTC.

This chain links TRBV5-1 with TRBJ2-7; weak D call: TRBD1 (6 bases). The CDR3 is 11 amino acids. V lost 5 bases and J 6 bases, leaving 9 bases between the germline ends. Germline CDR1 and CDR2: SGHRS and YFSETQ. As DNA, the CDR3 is TGCGCCAGCAGGGACAGTGGCGAGCAGTACTTC. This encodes CASRDSGEQYF.

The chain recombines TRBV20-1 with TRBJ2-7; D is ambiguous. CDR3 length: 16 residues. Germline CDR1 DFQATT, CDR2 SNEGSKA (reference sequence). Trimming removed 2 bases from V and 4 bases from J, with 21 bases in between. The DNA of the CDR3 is TGCAGTGCTAGACCTCTAGGGTCTAGGGTCTGGTACGAGCAGTACTTC. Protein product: CSARPLGSRVWYEQYF.

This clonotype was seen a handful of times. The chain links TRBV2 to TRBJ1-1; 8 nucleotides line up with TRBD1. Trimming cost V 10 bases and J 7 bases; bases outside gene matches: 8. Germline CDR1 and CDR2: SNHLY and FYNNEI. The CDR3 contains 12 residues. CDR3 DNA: TGTGCCACCGGACAGGGTGGGAGTGAAGCTTTCTTT. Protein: CATGQGGSEAFF. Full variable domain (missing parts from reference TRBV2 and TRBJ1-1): EPEVTQTPSHQVTQMGQEVILRCVPISNHLYFYWYRQILGQKVEFLVSFYNNEISEKSEIFDDQFSVERPDGSNFTLKIRSTKLEDSAMYFCATGQGGSEAFFGQGTRLTVV.

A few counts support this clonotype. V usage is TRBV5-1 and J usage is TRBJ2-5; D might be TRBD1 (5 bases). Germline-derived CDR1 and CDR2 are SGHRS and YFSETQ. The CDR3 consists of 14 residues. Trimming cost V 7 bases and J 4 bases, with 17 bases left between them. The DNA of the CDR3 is TGCGCCAGCTCAAGGGGCCAAGCCGGAGAGACCCAGTACTTC. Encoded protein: CASSRGQAGETQYF.

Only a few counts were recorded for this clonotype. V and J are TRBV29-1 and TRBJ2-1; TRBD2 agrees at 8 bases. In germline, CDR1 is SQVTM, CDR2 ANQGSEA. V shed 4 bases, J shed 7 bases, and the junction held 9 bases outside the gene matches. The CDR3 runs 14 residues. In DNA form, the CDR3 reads TGCAGCGTTGCGGGGGGGCCTTTTGGGAATGAGCAGTTCTTC. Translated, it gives CSVAGGPFGNEQFF.

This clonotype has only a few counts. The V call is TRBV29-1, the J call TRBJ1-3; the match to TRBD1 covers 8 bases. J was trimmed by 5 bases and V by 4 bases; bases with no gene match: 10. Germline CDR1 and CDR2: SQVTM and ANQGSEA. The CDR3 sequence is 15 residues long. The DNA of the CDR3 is TGCAGCGTTGTGGTTCCCGGGACAGGCAGAAACACCATATATTTT. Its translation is CSVVVPGTGRNTIYF.

In DNA, the CDR3 is TGTGCCTGGAAGGGGGACATTGGTCCCTACGAGCAGTACTTC. Amino acid sequence: CAWKGDIGPYEQYF. V gene TRBV30 combines with J gene TRBJ2-7; the D gene is possibly TRBD1 (6 bases). Germline V gene lookup returns CDR1 GTSNPN and CDR2 SVGIG (reference sequence). This CDR3 comprises 14 residues. Deletions cut 4 bases from V and 2 bases from J, with 15 bases between. The complete variable domain, with remaining parts taken from reference TRBV30 and TRBJ2-7, reads SQTIHQWPATLVQPVGSPLSLECTVEGTSNPNLYWYRQAAGRGLQLLFYSVGIGQISSEVPQNLSASRPQDRQFILSSKKLLLSDSGFYLCAWKGDIGPYEQYFGPGTRLTVT.

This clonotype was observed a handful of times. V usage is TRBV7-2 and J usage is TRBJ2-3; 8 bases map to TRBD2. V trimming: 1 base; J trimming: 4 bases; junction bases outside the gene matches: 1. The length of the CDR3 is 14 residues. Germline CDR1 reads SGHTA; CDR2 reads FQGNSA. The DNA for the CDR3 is TGTGCCAGCAGCTTAGAACTAGCGGCAGATACGCAGTATTTT. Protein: CASSLELAADTQYF.

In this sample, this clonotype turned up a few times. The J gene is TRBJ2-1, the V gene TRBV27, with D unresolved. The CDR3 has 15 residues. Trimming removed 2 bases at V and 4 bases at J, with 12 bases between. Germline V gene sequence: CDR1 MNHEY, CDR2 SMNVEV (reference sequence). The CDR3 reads CASSLMGRPYNEQFF. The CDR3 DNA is TGTGCCAGCAGTTTAATGGGCCGTCCGTACAATGAGCAGTTCTTC.

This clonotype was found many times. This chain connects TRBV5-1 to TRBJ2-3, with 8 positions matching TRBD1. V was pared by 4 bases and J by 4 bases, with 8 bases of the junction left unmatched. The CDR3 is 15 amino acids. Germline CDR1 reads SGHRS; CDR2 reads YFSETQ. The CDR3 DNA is TGCGCCAGCAGCCCTTGGACAGGGAGCGCAGATACGCAGTATTTT. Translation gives CASSPWTGSADTQYF. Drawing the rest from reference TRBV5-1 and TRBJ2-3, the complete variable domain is KAGVTQTPRYLIKTRGQQVTLSCSPISGHRSVSWYQQTPGQGLQFLFEYFSETQRNKGNFPGRFSGRQFSNSRSEMNVSTLELGDSALYLCASSPWTGSADTQYFGPGTRLTVL.

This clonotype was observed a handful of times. The CDR3 nucleotides are TGTGCCAGCAGCGGTGTAGGCAATCAGCCCCAGCATTTT. Its translation is CASSGVGNQPQHF. The chain uses TRBV7-9 and TRBJ1-5, with D hard to call. Germline values: CDR1 SEHNR, CDR2 FQNEAQ (reference sequence). CDR3 size: 13 residues. Trimming pared 5 bases from V and 2 bases from J, leaving 7 bases between.

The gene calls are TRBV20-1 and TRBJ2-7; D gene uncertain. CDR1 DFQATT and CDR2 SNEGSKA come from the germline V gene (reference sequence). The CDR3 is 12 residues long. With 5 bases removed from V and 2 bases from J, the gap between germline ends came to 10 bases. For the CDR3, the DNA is TGCAGTGCTGCATCGGACCCCTACGAGCAGTACTTC. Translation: CSAASDPYEQYF.

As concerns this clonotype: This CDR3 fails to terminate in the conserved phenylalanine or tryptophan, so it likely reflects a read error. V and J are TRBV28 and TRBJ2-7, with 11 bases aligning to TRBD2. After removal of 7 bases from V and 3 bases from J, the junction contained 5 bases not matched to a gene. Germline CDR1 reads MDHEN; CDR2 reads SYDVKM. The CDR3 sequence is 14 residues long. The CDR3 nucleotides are TGTGCCAGCACGTATCTAGCGGGAGGCTACGAGCAGTACTAC. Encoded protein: CASTYLAGGYEQYY.

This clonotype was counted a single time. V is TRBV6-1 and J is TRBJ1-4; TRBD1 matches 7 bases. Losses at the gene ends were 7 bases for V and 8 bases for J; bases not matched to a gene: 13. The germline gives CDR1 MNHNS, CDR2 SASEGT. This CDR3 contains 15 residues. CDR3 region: CASTRTGSSHEKLFF. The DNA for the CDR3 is TGTGCCAGCACCCGGACAGGATCTAGCCACGAAAAACTGTTTTTT.

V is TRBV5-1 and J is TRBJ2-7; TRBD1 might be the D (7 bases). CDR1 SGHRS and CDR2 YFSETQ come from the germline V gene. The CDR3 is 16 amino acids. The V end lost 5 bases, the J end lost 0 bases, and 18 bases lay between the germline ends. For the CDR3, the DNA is TGCGCCAGCAGTCCCCAGGGGGGCTTCCCCTCCTACGAGCAGTACTTC. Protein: CASSPQGGFPSYEQYF.

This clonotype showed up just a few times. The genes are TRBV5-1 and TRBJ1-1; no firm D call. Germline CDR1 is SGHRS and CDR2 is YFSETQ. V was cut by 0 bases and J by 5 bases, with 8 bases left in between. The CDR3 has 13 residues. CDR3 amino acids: CASSLVPRTEAFF. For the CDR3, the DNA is TGCGCCAGCAGCTTGGTCCCGCGGACTGAAGCTTTCTTT.

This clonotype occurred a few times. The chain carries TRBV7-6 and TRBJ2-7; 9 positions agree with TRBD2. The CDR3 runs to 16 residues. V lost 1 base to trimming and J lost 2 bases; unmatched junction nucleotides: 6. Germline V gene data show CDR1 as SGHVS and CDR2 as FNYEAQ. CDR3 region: CASSLVFSGGTYEQYF. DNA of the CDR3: TGTGCCAGCAGCTTAGTTTTTAGCGGGGGAACCTACGAGCAGTACTTC.